These 26 T cell receptor beta chains were all obtained from the same sample, sequenced in a study of T cells in Graves' hyperthyroidism and ophthalmopathy. Using RNA transcripts as the source, TCR beta CDR3 regions were amplified. The HTBI primer set was used in a first-round RT-PCR of the TCR CDR3. TCRdb ran MiXCR on the multiplex PCR reads and lists one entry per CDR3 protein. The sample shows some 700,000 distinct CDR3 sequences, around a sixth of them seen only once. The sequenced material came from blood. The source of these receptors is a man between 50 and 59 years old with Graves' hyperthyroidism.

This clonotype has ten or more counts. This chain connects TRBV7-9 to TRBJ1-1; weak D call: TRBD1 (5 bases). The V end was cut by 6 bases, the J end by 2 bases, with 13 bases between. The CDR3 is made up of 14 amino acids. Germline loops: CDR1 SEHNR, CDR2 FQNEAQ (reference sequence). CDR3 DNA: TGTGCCAGCAGTTTACTAACAGGTAACACTGAAGCTTTCTTT. Protein sequence: CASSLLTGNTEAFF.

This clonotype was observed a handful of times. The J gene is TRBJ2-3, the V gene TRBV5-1; D remains unclear. Trimming pared 0 bases from V and 2 bases from J, leaving 10 bases between. The CDR3 sequence is 15 residues long. CDR1 and CDR2 from the germline V gene are SGHRS and YFSETQ. In DNA form, the CDR3 reads TGCGCCAGCAGCTTGGGACGGATACTCACAGATACGCAGTATTTT. Its translation is CASSLGRILTDTQYF.

This clonotype was recorded many times. The genes are TRBV10-3 and TRBJ2-7, with D possibly called TRBD1 or TRBD2 (5 bases each). CDR1 and CDR2 from the germline V gene are ENHRY and SYGVKD. CDR3 length: 18 amino acids. The ends were cut back, 3 bases at V and 1 base at J, with 22 bases in the middle. This CDR3 is CAISDRDLNRRGSYEQYF. CDR3 nucleotides: TGTGCCATCAGTGACCGGGACCTGAATCGCCGGGGATCCTACGAGCAGTACTTC.

Points on this clonotype: A much larger clonotype is one base distant, so this may be a read error. The chain links TRBV2 to TRBJ1-5; no reliable D call. The CDR3 has 14 residues. Germline V gives CDR1 SNHLY, CDR2 FYNNEI. Trimming shortened V by 8 bases and J by 7 bases, and 18 bases separated the two germline ends. The CDR3 sequence is CASCKGGSEQPQHF. CDR3 coding DNA: TGTGCCAGCTGTAAGGGTGGTTCAGAGCAGCCCCAGCATTTT.

This clonotype was picked up a small number of times. The chain carries TRBV5-6 and TRBJ2-7; a possible D gene is TRBD2 (6 bases). Germline loops: CDR1 SGHDT, CDR2 YYEEEE. The CDR3 sequence is 15 residues long. The V gene lost 4 bases and the J gene lost 0 bases, with 14 bases spanning the gap. The CDR3 DNA reads as TGTGCCAGCAGCCCGGGACTTATGAGCTCCTACGAGCAGTACTTC. This encodes CASSPGLMSSYEQYF.

On this clonotype itself: This may come from a read error, since a much larger clone is one base off. The rearrangement joins TRBV6-2 or TRBV6-3 to TRBJ2-5; 7 nucleotides align to TRBD1. The germline V gene encodes CDR1 MNHEY and CDR2 SVGEGT. This CDR3 is built from 16 residues. CDR3 sequence (DNA): TGTGCCAGCAGCGCAGGGACAGCTCTGGGCCAAGGGACCCAGTACTTC. It encodes CASSAGTALGQGTQYF.

This clonotype occurred many times. This chain connects TRBV19 to TRBJ1-2; D uncertain. CDR1 and CDR2 (germline): LNHDA, SQIVND (reference sequence). The length of the CDR3 is 13 residues. Between the trimmed V and J ends, which lost 8 bases and 5 bases, there was a span of 15 bases. DNA for the CDR3: TGTGCCAGTGGTCATAGGGATCGGTATGGCTACACCTTC. As protein: CASGHRDRYGYTF.

This clonotype was counted many times. The rearrangement joins TRBV6-1 to TRBJ2-7, with 7 bases aligning to TRBD1. Germline assignment: CDR1 MNHNS and CDR2 SASEGT. Unmatched junction bases numbered 6, after V lost 7 bases and J lost 0 bases. The CDR3 totals 14 residues. The CDR3 reads CASNFRDSSYEQYF. The CDR3, as DNA: TGTGCCAGCAATTTCCGGGACAGCTCCTACGAGCAGTACTTC.

As for this clonotype: This may come from a read error, since a much larger clone is one base off. Since the CDR3 does not end with the conserved phenylalanine or tryptophan, this likely comes from a read error. This sequence joins TRBV18 and TRBJ2-5, with 9 bases that match TRBD1. Germline V CDR1 and CDR2: KGHSH, LQKENI. The CDR3 extends over 16 amino acids. The junction had 12 bases not matched to a gene; V was cut back by 6 bases and J by 4 bases. The CDR3 nucleotides are TGTGCCAGCTCGCAAAAGCCGGGACAGGGAAGAGAGACCCAGTACTGC. It encodes CASSQKPGQGRETQYC.

This clonotype was found many times. The rearrangement uses TRBV6-1 and TRBJ2-5, with D unresolved. The CDR3 covers 15 residues. Germline CDR1 reads MNHNS; CDR2 reads SASEGT. The germline V and J ends were trimmed by 5 bases and 5 bases, with 18 bases remaining between them. CDR3 in DNA: TGTGCCAGCAGTCCTTGGCGATCGATTAGGGAGACCCAGTACTTC. Translated: CASSPWRSIRETQYF.

On this clonotype itself: One end of the junction does not line up with germline, which may come from a read error. The chain carries TRBV4-3 and TRBJ2-4; 10 positions match TRBD1. There are 14 residues in the CDR3. Germline CDR1 is LGHNA and CDR2 is YSLEER. CDR3 amino acids: CASSQRTGGDIEYF. CDR3 nucleotides: TGCGCCAGCAGCCAACGGACAGGGGGGGACATTGAGTACTTC.

The count of this clonotype is one. The chain recombines TRBV19 with TRBJ2-7, with D hard to call. The V end was cut by 1 base, the J end by 2 bases, with 18 bases between. Per the germline V gene, CDR1 is LNHDA and CDR2 is SQIVND (reference sequence). The CDR3 runs 17 residues. This CDR3 reads CASSIGASAGATYEQYF. CDR3 nucleotide sequence: TGTGCCAGTAGTATAGGGGCCAGCGCTGGAGCAACCTACGAGCAGTACTTC.

The chain uses TRBV5-4 and TRBJ2-3; 8 bases fit TRBD2. The V gene's germline CDR1 is SGHNT and CDR2 YYREEE (reference sequence). V shed 4 bases and J 2 bases; nucleotides not matched to a gene: 18. This CDR3 region has 19 residues. CDR3 coding DNA: TGTGCCAGCAGCAGCGACCAACTTCCAGCGGGAGCCGCCACAGATACGCAGTATTTT. Translation gives CASSSDQLPAGAATDTQYF.

V usage is TRBV20-1 and J usage is TRBJ1-5; D remains unclear. Germline V gene data show CDR1 as DFQATT and CDR2 as SNEGSKA (reference sequence). Trimming stripped 3 bases from V and 0 bases from J, with 9 bases between. The CDR3 is 14 residues long. CDR3 sequence: CSARTVNSNQPQHF. CDR3 in DNA: TGCAGTGCTAGGACGGTGAATAGCAATCAGCCCCAGCATTTT.

The table lists this clonotype with a count of one. This chain connects TRBV5-5 to TRBJ2-1; D gene ambiguous. Trimming left V 2 bases short and J 1 base short, with 10 bases between. The germline V gene has CDR1 SGHKS and CDR2 YYEKEE (reference sequence). CDR3 length equals 15 residues. CDR3 in amino acids: CASSLLTVSYNEQFF. The CDR3 nucleotides read TGTGCCAGCAGCTTATTGACGGTATCCTACAATGAGCAGTTCTTC.

This clonotype was counted between two and nine times. V is TRBV6-2 or TRBV6-3 and J is TRBJ1-1; D is ambiguous. The V end lost 6 bases, the J end lost 0 bases, and 14 bases lay between the germline ends. Germline lookup yields CDR1 MNHEY and CDR2 SVGEGT. The CDR3 extends over 15 amino acids. The DNA for the CDR3 is TGTGCCAGCAGACCAAGGGTACCGATGAACACTGAAGCTTTCTTT. This codes for CASRPRVPMNTEAFF.

The chain recombines TRBV28 with TRBJ2-1; D might be TRBD1 (5 bases). V lost 6 bases to trimming and J lost 0 bases, with 9 bases between them. CDR3 length equals 14 residues. The germline CDR1 and CDR2 sequences are MDHEN and SYDVKM. The CDR3 region has the DNA TGTGCCAGCAGCGACAGTAACTCCTACAATGAGCAGTTCTTC. This encodes CASSDSNSYNEQFF.

This clonotype was seen repeatedly, ten times or more. CDR3 sequence reads: CASSSRQGNGVEQYF. DNA of the CDR3: TGTGCCAGCAGCTCCCGACAGGGTAACGGGGTCGAGCAGTACTTC. The rearrangement joins TRBV7-6 to TRBJ2-7; 7 positions agree with TRBD1. Losses at the gene ends were 4 bases for V and 6 bases for J; bases not matched to a gene: 12. Germline lookup yields CDR1 SGHVS and CDR2 FNYEAQ. The CDR3 is 15 residues long.

Many counts were recorded for this clonotype. The genes are TRBV6-1 and TRBJ2-7; the D call may be TRBD1 or TRBD2 (6 bases each). Germline V gene sequence: CDR1 MNHNS, CDR2 SASEGT. The CDR3 has 15 residues. V was trimmed by 5 bases and J by 3 bases, leaving 17 bases between them. CDR3 in amino acids: CASSTSTGANYEQYF. DNA of the CDR3: TGTGCCAGCAGTACCTCGACGGGGGCCAACTACGAGCAGTACTTC.

V and J are TRBV9 and TRBJ2-7, with 8 bases fitting TRBD2. This CDR3 contains 16 residues. The trim removed 0 bases at V and 2 bases at J, leaving 7 bases unmatched. CDR1 is SGDLS and CDR2 is YYNGEE in the germline V gene. Here the CDR3 DNA reads TGTGCCAGCAGCGTAGGAGCAGCGGGGGTCCCCTACGAGCAGTACTTC. Translation: CASSVGAAGVPYEQYF.

In its sample, this clonotype was seen many times. The chain combines TRBV9 with TRBJ2-7, with a weak D call TRBD1 (5 bases). The CDR3 spans 14 residues. CDR1 is SGDLS and CDR2 is YYNGEE in the germline V gene. V shed 0 bases and J shed 3 bases, with 10 bases lying between them. The CDR3 DNA reads TGTGCCAGCAGCGTAGCGGCAGGGATCTACGAGCAGTACTTC. This translates into CASSVAAGIYEQYF.

The sample holds a few counts of this clonotype. V and J are TRBV14 and TRBJ2-2; TRBD2 aligns across 9 bases. Per the germline V gene, CDR1 is SGHDN and CDR2 is FVKESK. The CDR3 extends over 17 amino acids. V lost 4 bases and J lost 0; bases outside the gene matches: 6. This CDR3 is CASSRTSGFANTGELFF. The CDR3 bases are TGTGCCAGCAGCCGCACTAGCGGGTTCGCGAACACCGGGGAGCTGTTTTTT.

This clonotype was seen many times. V gene TRBV29-1 combines with J gene TRBJ2-1; 11 positions match TRBD1. In germline, CDR1 is SQVTM, CDR2 ANQGSEA. This CDR3 spans 17 amino acids. The V segment lost 3 bases and the J segment 0 bases; nucleotides outside the gene matches: 7. CDR3 amino acids: CSVEGRDRGSSYNEQFF. CDR3 nucleotides: TGCAGCGTTGAGGGGCGGGACAGGGGGAGCTCCTACAATGAGCAGTTCTTC.

This clonotype was seen repeatedly, ten times or more. The rearrangement uses TRBV28 and TRBJ1-2; 8 bases align to TRBD1. Trimming at V came to 4 bases and at J to 6 bases, leaving 4 bases not matched to a gene. Germline V gives CDR1 MDHEN, CDR2 SYDVKM. CDR3 size: 13 residues. The CDR3 sequence: CASSYGQGHGYTF. CDR3 nucleotide sequence: TGTGCCAGCAGTTACGGACAGGGCCATGGCTACACCTTC.

This clonotype has at least ten counts. CDR3 sequence: CASSYSAGALDEQYF. The CDR3 DNA follows: TGTGCCAGCAGTTACTCAGCCGGTGCACTGGACGAGCAGTACTTC. This chain joins TRBV6-6 and TRBJ2-7; D is uncertain. This CDR3 is built from 15 residues. Germline CDR1 reads MNHNY; CDR2 reads SVGAGI (reference sequence). Trimming took off 0 bases at V and 5 bases at J, with 14 bases between the two ends.

This clonotype was detected ten times or more. The V gene is TRBV6-5, the J gene TRBJ2-2; no clear D gene. The length of the CDR3 is 12 residues. Looked up from germline, CDR1 is MNHEY and CDR2 is SVGAGI. Trimming took 2 bases from V and 4 from J, leaving 2 bases between them. The CDR3, as DNA: TGTGCCAGCAGTTACGTCACCGGGGAGCTGTTTTTT. It is translated as CASSYVTGELFF.